This entry describes one T cell receptor (beta chain). Antigen: not known. V shed 5 bases, J shed 0 bases, and the junction held 7 bases outside the gene matches. Germline V CDR1 and CDR2: SGHRS, YFSETQ. The CDR3 has 15 amino acids. This sample is drawn from a study of post-analysis software for immune sequencing data. The overall study: Patients had relapsing-remitting, secondary progressive or progressive-relapsing multiple sclerosis; some lacked subtype.

Study-wide results and caveats: A significant reduction in normalized Chao1 diversity was observed in multiple sclerosis patients versus controls. By F measure, strong co-clustering occurred among samples prepared in the same batch. The study found TRBV5-6, TRBV5-1 and TRBV20-1 among 5 or 6 TRBV segments more frequent in patients than controls.

Included in the TCR beta cDNA libraries were unique molecular identifiers. TCRdb re-analysed the PCR reads in MiXCR, keeping a single row per CDR3 protein. The sample holds around 770,000 distinct CDR3 sequences; 46% are singletons and the top ten take roughly 4.4%. The material sequenced was blood. This clonotype was sampled from a girl aged 10 to 17 with multiple sclerosis. The V and J genes are TRBV5-1 and TRBJ2-7; TRBD2 matches 8 bases. The CDR3 is CASRPSGGSSYEQYF. The CDR3 DNA sequence: TGCGCCAGCAGACCGAGCGGGGGTAGCTCCTACGAGCAGTACTTC.